The 11 T cell receptor beta chains presented below share a single source sample, sequenced in a study of neurological immune-mediated disorders. One entry per CDR3 protein, called by TCRdb with MiXCR from the 5' RACE reads. In the table there are roughly 56,000 distinct CDR3 sequences, 10% to 12% of which are singletons. The specimen was PBMCs. Receptor source: a man aged 55 to 70 in good health.

V usage is TRBV10-3 and J usage is TRBJ2-2; 11 bases line up with TRBD1. J was trimmed by 4 bases and V by 9 bases; bases with no gene match: 13. In germline, CDR1 is ENHRY, CDR2 SYGVKD. The CDR3 consists of 17 residues. The CDR3 DNA reads as TGTGCCATTGGTGACCGCCCAGGGACAGGGGGCACCGGGGAGCTGTTTTTT. It specifies CAIGDRPGTGGTGELFF.

The chain couples TRBV15 to TRBJ1-1; TRBD1 matches 9 bases. The CDR3 is 13 residues long. Trimming at V came to 8 bases and at J to 3 bases, leaving 4 bases not matched to a gene. Per germline, CDR1 LNHNV and CDR2 YYDKDF (reference sequence). CDR3 nucleotide sequence: TGTGCCACCCGGAGACAGGGGGACACTGAAGCTTTCTTT. Translating gives CATRRQGDTEAFF.

At least ten counts were recorded for this clonotype. This chain connects TRBV5-1 to TRBJ2-1; D gene uncertain. V lost 0 bases and J lost 4, with 11 bases in between. This CDR3 has 15 amino acids. Looked up from germline, CDR1 is SGHRS and CDR2 is YFSETQ. CDR3 sequence: CASSLAGGLYNEQFF. The CDR3 nucleotides read TGCGCCAGCAGCTTGGCCGGCGGCTTATACAATGAGCAGTTCTTC.

In this sample, this clonotype turned up many times. The V gene is TRBV29-1, the J gene TRBJ1-3; D unclear. The ends were cut back, 0 bases at V and 4 bases at J, with 7 bases in the middle. In germline, CDR1 is SQVTM, CDR2 ANQGSEA. The CDR3 covers 13 residues. CDR3 in DNA: TGCAGCGTTGAAGATCCTAACGGAAACACCATATATTTT. It translates to CSVEDPNGNTIYF.

The rearrangement links TRBV4-3 to TRBJ2-6; 7 nucleotides line up with TRBD1. This CDR3 is built from 17 residues. The V gene end was trimmed by 1 base and the J gene end by 0 bases; junction bases not matched to a gene: 3. Germline V lookup: CDR1 LGHNA, CDR2 YSLEER. CDR3 DNA sequence: TGCGCCAGCAGCCAAGGGGACAGCAACTCTGGGGCCAACGTCCTGACTTTC. Residues: CASSQGDSNSGANVLTF.

This clonotype was detected ten times or more. V usage is TRBV20-1 and J usage is TRBJ2-2; a possible D gene is TRBD2 (7 bases). Trimming removed 5 bases at V and 2 bases at J, with 15 bases between. The CDR3 spans 15 residues. Germline V CDR1 and CDR2: DFQATT, SNEGSKA (reference sequence). The CDR3 nucleotides are TGCAGTGCTGCTAGGGGGGGCCTCAACACCGGGGAGCTGTTTTTT. It codes for CSAARGGLNTGELFF.

This clonotype was observed at least ten times. The chain is built from TRBV7-8 and TRBJ2-5; D call uncertain. Trimming left V 0 bases short and J 5 bases short, with 1 base between. Germline CDR1 and CDR2: SGHVS and FQNEAQ. The CDR3 runs 11 residues. CDR3 DNA sequence: TGTGCCAGCAGCTTAGCGGAGACCCAGTACTTC. Translation gives CASSLAETQYF.

The chain recombines TRBV6-2 or TRBV6-3 with TRBJ2-7; TRBD1 might be the D (6 bases). Germline CDR1 MNHEY, CDR2 SVGEGT. V lost 5 bases and J 0 bases, leaving 14 bases between the germline ends. This CDR3 is 15 amino acids long. CDR3 region: CASSRPGDPSYEQYF. The CDR3 DNA reads TGTGCCAGCAGTCGACCAGGGGACCCCTCCTACGAGCAGTACTTC.

This clonotype was detected many times. This chain links TRBV11-2 with TRBJ2-1, with 10 bases lining up with TRBD2. The CDR3 contains 17 residues. J gave up 9 bases and V 0 bases, and 11 bases lay outside the gene matches. The germline V gene encodes CDR1 SGHAT and CDR2 FQNNGV. The CDR3: CASSLEAPSGGGSEQFF. The CDR3 DNA reads TGTGCCAGCAGCTTAGAGGCACCTAGCGGGGGAGGTAGTGAGCAGTTCTTC.

This clonotype was seen at least ten times. This chain uses TRBV5-5 with TRBJ1-2; possible D gene TRBD1, 6 bases. The V gene lost 4 bases and the J gene lost 2 bases, with 18 bases spanning the gap. The CDR3 runs to 16 residues. Germline assignment: CDR1 SGHKS and CDR2 YYEKEE (reference sequence). The CDR3 DNA is TGTGCCAGCAGCGTTGGCCAGAGGGGGGGAAACTATGGCTACACCTTC. Translating gives CASSVGQRGGNYGYTF.

The table lists this clonotype with many counts. This chain connects TRBV15 to TRBJ2-5; 8 positions agree with TRBD1. With 5 bases clipped from V and 1 base from J, the junction kept 6 bases outside the gene matches. The CDR3 has 15 residues. In germline, CDR1 is LNHNV, CDR2 YYDKDF (reference sequence). CDR3 sequence (DNA): TGTGCCACCAGCGTAGACAGGGGACCCCAAGAGACCCAGTACTTC. Its protein product is CATSVDRGPQETQYF.